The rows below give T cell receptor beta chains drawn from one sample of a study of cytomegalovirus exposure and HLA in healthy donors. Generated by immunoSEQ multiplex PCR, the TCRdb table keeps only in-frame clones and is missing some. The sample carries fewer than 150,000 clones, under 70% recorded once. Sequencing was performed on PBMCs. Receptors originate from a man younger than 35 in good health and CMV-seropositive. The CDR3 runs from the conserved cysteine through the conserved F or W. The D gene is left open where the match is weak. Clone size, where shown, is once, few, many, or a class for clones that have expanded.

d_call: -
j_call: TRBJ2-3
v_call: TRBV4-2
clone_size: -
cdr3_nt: TGTGCCAGCAGCCAAGCTCCTCTGGGACAAGGATCAGATACGCAGTATTTT
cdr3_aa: CASSQAPLGQGSDTQYF

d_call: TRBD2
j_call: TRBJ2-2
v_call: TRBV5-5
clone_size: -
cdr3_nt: TGTGCCAGCAGCTTGGGCTCTCTAGCGGGGCGGAACACCGGGGAGCTGTTTTTT
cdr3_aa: CASSLGSLAGRNTGELFF

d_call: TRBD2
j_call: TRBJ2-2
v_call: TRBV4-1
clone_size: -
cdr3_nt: TGCGCCAGCAGCCAAGAAGGCGGGGGGGCCGTCGCGAACACCGGGGAGCTGTTTTTT
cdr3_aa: CASSQEGGGAVANTGELFF

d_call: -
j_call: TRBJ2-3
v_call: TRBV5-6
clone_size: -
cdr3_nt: TGTGCCAGCAGCCGAAGGACCCCGGGGACAGATACGCAGTATTTT
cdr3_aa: CASSRRTPGTDTQYF

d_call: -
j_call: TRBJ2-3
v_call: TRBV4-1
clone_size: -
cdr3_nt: TGCGCCAGCAGCCAGACCCTCCGCCGCGGGGCGGATACGCAGTATTTT
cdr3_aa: CASSQTLRRGADTQYF

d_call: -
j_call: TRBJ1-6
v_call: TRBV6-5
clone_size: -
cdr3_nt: TGTGCCAGCAGTGCGAGGCAGGGGAATTCACCCCTCCACTTT
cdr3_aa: CASSARQGNSPLHF

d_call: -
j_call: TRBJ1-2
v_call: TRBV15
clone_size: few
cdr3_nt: TGTGCCACCAGCAGAGATGAAGGCGAATCGTCGGGGAATTTAGGCTACACCTTC
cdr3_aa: CATSRDEGESSGNLGYTF

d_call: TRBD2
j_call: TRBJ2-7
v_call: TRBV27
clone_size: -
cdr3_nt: TGTGCCAGCAGTTTAGTAGGTAGCGGGGTCCACGAGCAGTACTTC
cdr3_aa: CASSLVGSGVHEQYF

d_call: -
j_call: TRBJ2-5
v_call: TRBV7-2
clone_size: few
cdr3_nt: TGTGCCAGCAGCTTAGATGGAGCGCCCCAAGAGACCCAGTACTTC
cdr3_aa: CASSLDGAPQETQYF

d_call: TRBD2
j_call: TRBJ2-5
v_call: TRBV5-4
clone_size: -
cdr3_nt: TGTGCCAGCAGCTGGGGACTAGCGGGGGCCCAAGAGACCCAGTACTTC
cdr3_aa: CASSWGLAGAQETQYF

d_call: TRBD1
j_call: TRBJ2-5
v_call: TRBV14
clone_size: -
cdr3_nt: TGTGCCAGCAGCTCCGGGACAGGGGGACGAGAGACCCAGTACTTC
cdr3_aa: CASSSGTGGRETQYF

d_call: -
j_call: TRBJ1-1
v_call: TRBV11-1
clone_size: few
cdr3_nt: TGTGCCAGCAGCTTACACAGGGCGACTGAAGCTTTCTTT
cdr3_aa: CASSLHRATEAFF

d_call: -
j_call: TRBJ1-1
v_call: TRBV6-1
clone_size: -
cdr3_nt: TGTGCCAGCAGCGGGAACACTGAAGCTTTCTTT
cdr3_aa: CASSGNTEAFF

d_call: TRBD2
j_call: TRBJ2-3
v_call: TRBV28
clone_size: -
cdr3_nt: TGTGCCAGCAGTTTAACTAGCGGGGGAACAGATACGCAGTATTTT
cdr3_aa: CASSLTSGGTDTQYF

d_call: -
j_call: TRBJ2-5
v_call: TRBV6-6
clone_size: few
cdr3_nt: TGTGCCAGCAGTTACGGGGCGCAGACCCAGTACTTC
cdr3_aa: CASSYGAQTQYF

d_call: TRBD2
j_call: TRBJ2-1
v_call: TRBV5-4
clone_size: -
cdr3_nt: TGTGCCAGCATCCCCGGGGGACTAGCGGGGGCCCACGCTAAAAATGAGCAGTTCTTC
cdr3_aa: CASIPGGLAGAHAKNEQFF

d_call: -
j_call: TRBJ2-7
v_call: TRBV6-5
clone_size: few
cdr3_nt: TGTGCCAGCAGTTACTCTAGACAGAGCCTTGGCGAGCAGTACTTC
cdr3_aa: CASSYSRQSLGEQYF

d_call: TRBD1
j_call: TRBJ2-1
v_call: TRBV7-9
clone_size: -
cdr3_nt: TGTGCCAGCAGCTTATCCGGGACAGGAGTTGAGCAGTTCTTC
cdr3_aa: CASSLSGTGVEQFF

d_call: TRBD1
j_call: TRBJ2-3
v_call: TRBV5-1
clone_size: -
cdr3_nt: TGCGCCAGCAGCCCCACAGGGGACACAGATACGCAGTATTTT
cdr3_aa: CASSPTGDTDTQYF

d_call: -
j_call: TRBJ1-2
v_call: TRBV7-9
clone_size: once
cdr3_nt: TGTGCCAGCAGCTTACAGGGAGGTGGCTACACCTTC
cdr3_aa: CASSLQGGGYTF

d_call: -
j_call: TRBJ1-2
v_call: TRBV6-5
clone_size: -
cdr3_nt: TGTGCCAGCAGTTACTCGGCAGGGTTAATCTTCAGTGGCTACACCTTC
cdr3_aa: CASSYSAGLIFSGYTF

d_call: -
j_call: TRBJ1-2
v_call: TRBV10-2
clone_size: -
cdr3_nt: TGCGCCAGCAGGGAAGGTCTAGATGGCTACACCTTC
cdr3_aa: CASREGLDGYTF

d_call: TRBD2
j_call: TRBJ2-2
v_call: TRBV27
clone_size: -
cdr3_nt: TGTGCCAGCAGTTTAGGCCCGACTTATCAGCGGGGGGGCCCCGGGGAGCTGTTTTTT
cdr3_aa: CASSLGPTYQRGGPGELFF

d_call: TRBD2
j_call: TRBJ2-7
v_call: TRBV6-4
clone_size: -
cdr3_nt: TGTGCCAGCAGTCGACTAGCGGGGGGGCAAGACGAGCAGTACTTC
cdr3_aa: CASSRLAGGQDEQYF

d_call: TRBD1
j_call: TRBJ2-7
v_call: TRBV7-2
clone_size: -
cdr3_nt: TGTGCCAGCAGTGGGGACAGGGGAGCCTACGAGCAGTACTTC
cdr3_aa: CASSGDRGAYEQYF

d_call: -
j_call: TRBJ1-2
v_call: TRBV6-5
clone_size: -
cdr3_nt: TGTGCCAGCAGTGCTACAGTTAACTATGGCTACACCTTC
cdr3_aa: CASSATVNYGYTF

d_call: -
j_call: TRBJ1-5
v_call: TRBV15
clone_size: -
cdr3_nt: TGTGCCACCAGGCCAGGGCATGGCAATCAGCCCCAGCATTTT
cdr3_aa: CATRPGHGNQPQHF

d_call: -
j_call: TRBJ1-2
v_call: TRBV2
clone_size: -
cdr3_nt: TGTGCCAGCAGTGACCGTAGTATTAACTATGGCTACACCTTC
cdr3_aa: CASSDRSINYGYTF

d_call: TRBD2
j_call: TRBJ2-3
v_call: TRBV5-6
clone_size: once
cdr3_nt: TGTGCCAGCAGCTTGGTCGGCGGGGGGGCGGATACGCAGTATTTT
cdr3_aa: CASSLVGGGADTQYF

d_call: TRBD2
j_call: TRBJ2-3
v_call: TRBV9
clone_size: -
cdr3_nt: TGTGCCAGCGGACTAGCGGGGGACCTAGGGGATACGCAGTATTTT
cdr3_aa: CASGLAGDLGDTQYF

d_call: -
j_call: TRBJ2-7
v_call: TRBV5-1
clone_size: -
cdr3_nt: TGCGCCAGCGGGGAGGCGGCAGGGGGTACCTACGAGCAGTACTTC
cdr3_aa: CASGEAAGGTYEQYF

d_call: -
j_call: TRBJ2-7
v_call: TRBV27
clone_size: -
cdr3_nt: TGTGCCAGCAGGCGGGGCTACGAGCAGTACTTC
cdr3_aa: CASRRGYEQYF

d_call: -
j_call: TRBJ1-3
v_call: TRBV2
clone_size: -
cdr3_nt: TGTGCCAGCAGTGACCGTGGAAACACCATATATTTT
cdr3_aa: CASSDRGNTIYF

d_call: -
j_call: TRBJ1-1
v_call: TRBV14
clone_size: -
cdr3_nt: TGTGCCAGCAGCGGAAACGGCCTAGGCCTTCTTATGGGAGCTTTCTTT
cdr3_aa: CASSGNGLGLLMGAFF

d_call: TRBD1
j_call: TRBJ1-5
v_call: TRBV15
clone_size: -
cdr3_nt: TGTGCCACCAGCCCGCCCGACAGGGGGCAGGGTCAGCCCCAGCATTTT
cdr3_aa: CATSPPDRGQGQPQHF

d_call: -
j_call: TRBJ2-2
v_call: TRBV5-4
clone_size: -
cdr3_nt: TGTGCCAGCAGACAGCAGGAAAGGGGGACCGGGGAGCTGTTTTTT
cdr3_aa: CASRQQERGTGELFF

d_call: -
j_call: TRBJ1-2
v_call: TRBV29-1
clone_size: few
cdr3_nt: TGCAGCGTTGAACTTTATGGCTACACCTTC
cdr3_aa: CSVELYGYTF

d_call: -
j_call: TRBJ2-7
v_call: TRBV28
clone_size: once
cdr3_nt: TGTGCCAGCAGTCCCCGCCTGGAGTACGAGCAGTACTTC
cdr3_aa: CASSPRLEYEQYF

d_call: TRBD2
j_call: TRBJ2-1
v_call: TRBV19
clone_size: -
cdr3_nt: TGTGCCAGTAGTTTTCCGGGACTAGCGGGGGATTCCTACAATGAGCAGTTCTTC
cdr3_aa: CASSFPGLAGDSYNEQFF

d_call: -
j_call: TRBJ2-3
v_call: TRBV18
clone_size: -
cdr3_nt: TGTGCCAGCTCGGACAGCTCTGCAGATACGCAGTATTTT
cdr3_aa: CASSDSSADTQYF

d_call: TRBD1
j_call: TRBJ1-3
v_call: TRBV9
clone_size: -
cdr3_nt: TGTGCCAGCAGTCGGCAGGGGGCGCCGGGAAACACCATATATTTT
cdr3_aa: CASSRQGAPGNTIYF

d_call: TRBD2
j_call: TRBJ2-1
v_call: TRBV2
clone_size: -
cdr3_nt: TGTGCCAGCAACCGTCCGGGACTAGCGTCCTACAATGAGCAGTTCTTC
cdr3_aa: CASNRPGLASYNEQFF

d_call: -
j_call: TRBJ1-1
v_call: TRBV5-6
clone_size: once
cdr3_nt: TGTGCCAGCAGCTTGGGAGATGTCACTGAAGCTTTCTTT
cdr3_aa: CASSLGDVTEAFF

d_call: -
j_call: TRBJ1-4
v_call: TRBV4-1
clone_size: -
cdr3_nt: TGCGCCAGCAGCCAAGATCGGTCAGGCGGGAGTAAACTGTTTTTT
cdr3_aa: CASSQDRSGGSKLFF

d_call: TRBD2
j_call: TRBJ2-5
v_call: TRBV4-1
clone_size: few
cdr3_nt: TGCGCCAGCAGCCAACCATCTAGCGGCCAAGAGACCCAGTACTTC
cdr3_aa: CASSQPSSGQETQYF

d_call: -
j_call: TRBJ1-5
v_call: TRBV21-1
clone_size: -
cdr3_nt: TGTGCCAGAAACCACCGGGACAGATCTCAGCCCCAGCATTTT
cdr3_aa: CARNHRDRSQPQHF

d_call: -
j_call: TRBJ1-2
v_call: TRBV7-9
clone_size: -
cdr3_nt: TGTGCCAGCAGCCCCAGGCGGGGACTCTATGGCTACACCTTC
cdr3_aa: CASSPRRGLYGYTF

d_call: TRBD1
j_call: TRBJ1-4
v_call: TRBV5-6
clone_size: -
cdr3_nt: TGTGCCACAACAGGGGGGAGAAATGAAAAACTGTTTTTT
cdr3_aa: CATTGGRNEKLFF

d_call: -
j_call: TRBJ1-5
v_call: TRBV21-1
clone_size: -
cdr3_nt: TGTGCCCCATACCCCCCGGGTCAGCCCCAGCATTTT
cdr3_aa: CAPYPPGQPQHF

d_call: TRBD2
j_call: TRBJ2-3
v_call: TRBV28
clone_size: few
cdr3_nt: TGTGCCGGGGGTAGGCGGGGGGGTCGGAGCAGTTGGTTT
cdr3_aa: CAGGRRGGRSSWF

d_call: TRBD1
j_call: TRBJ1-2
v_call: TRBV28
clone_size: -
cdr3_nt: TGTGCCAGCAGAACAGGGGGGTCTAACTATGGCTACACCTTC
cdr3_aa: CASRTGGSNYGYTF

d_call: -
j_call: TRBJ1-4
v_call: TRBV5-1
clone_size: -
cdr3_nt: TGCGCCAGCAGCTTAAGGGGAAATGAAAAACTGTTTTTT
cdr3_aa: CASSLRGNEKLFF

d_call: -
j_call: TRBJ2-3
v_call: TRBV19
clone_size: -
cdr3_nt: TGTGCCAGTAGTCCAGGAATATTCCCGTATTTT
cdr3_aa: CASSPGIFPYF

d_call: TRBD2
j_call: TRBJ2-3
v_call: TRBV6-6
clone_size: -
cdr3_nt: TGTGCCAGCACCGTCGGGGGGGTAACAGATACGCAGTATTTT
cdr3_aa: CASTVGGVTDTQYF

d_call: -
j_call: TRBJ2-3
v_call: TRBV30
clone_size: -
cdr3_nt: TGTGCCTGGCGTCGGTACACAGATACGCAGTATTTT
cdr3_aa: CAWRRYTDTQYF

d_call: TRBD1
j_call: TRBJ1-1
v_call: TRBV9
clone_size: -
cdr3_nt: TGTGCCAGCAGCCCGGGACAGGGGTGGGTCACTGAAGCTTTCTTT
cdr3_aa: CASSPGQGWVTEAFF

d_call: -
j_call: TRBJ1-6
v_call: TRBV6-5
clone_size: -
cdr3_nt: TGTGCCAGCAGTTACACAAATAATTCACCCCTCCACTTT
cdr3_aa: CASSYTNNSPLHF

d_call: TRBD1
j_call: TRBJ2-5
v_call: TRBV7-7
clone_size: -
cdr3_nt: TGTGCCAGCAGCTCCGGACAGGGGCCGGAGACCCAGTACTTC
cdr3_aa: CASSSGQGPETQYF

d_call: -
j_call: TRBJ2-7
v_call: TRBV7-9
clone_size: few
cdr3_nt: TGTGCCAGCAGCACCGGGTCGGGCGAGCAGTACTTC
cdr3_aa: CASSTGSGEQYF